Following are 29 T cell receptor beta chains from one sample sequenced in a study of blood T cells in healthy people across ages. A sample-barcoded 5' primer and a J-beta primer mix were used in a second PCR of about 7 to 12 cycles. MiXCR was run by TCRdb on the 5' RACE reads, yielding one entry per CDR3 protein. The sample consists of 800,000 to 950,000 distinct CDR3 sequences, almost 30% of them appearing once. This sample also appeared in a second study, on T cells of mothers and their children.

Sequencing used blood. The receptor source for this set is a woman aged 40 to 49 in good health.

In this sample, this clonotype turned up many times. J is TRBJ2-5 and V is TRBV4-1; unclear D gene. This CDR3 has 15 residues. Germline V gene sequence: CDR1 MGHRA, CDR2 YSYEKL. Trimming removed 1 base from V and 5 bases from J, with 14 bases in between. This CDR3 reads CASSQGDSRWETQYF. In DNA form, the CDR3 reads TGCGCCAGCAGCCAAGGAGACTCTAGGTGGGAGACCCAGTACTTC.

This clonotype was counted once. The chain combines TRBV6-5 with TRBJ1-5; TRBD1 matches 8 bases. Germline V gene sequence: CDR1 MNHEY, CDR2 SVGAGI. This CDR3 has 15 residues. V lost 5 bases and J lost 3; bases outside the gene matches: 6. CDR3 sequence: CASSHGQGTNQPQHF. The DNA of the CDR3 is TGTGCCAGCAGTCACGGACAGGGTACCAATCAGCCCCAGCATTTT.

The chain uses TRBV20-1 and TRBJ2-3; the D gene is possibly TRBD2 (6 bases). The germline V and J ends were trimmed by 6 bases and 6 bases, with 22 bases remaining between them. CDR1 is DFQATT and CDR2 is SNEGSKA in the germline V gene (reference sequence). The CDR3 has 15 residues. The CDR3 DNA sequence: TGCAGTGCCCAGGAGGGCGGCGGTCGATCCGATACGCAGTATTTT. Its translation is CSAQEGGGRSDTQYF.

At least ten counts were recorded for this clonotype. The CDR3 is CATSIPSGNGYTF. The CDR3 bases are TGTGCCACCAGCATCCCGTCGGGGAATGGCTACACCTTC. This chain connects TRBV15 to TRBJ1-2; no definite D call. Germline lookup yields CDR1 LNHNV and CDR2 YYDKDF (reference sequence). This CDR3 has 13 residues. The germline V and J ends were trimmed by 4 bases and 6 bases, with 12 bases remaining between them.

This clonotype was seen ten or more times. V and J are TRBV5-5 and TRBJ1-2; 9 nucleotides line up with TRBD1. V trimming: 3 bases; J trimming: 3 bases; junction bases outside the gene matches: 3. Looked up from germline, CDR1 is SGHKS and CDR2 is YYEKEE (reference sequence). The CDR3 is made up of 14 amino acids. CDR3 coding DNA: TGTGCCAGCAGCTATCGACAGGGGGACTATGGCTACACCTTC. Translation gives CASSYRQGDYGYTF.

This clonotype was observed a few times. V gene TRBV27 combines with J gene TRBJ1-4, with D maybe TRBD1 (6 bases). CDR1 and CDR2 from the germline V gene are MNHEY and SMNVEV (reference sequence). The germline V and J ends were trimmed by 0 bases and 4 bases, with 12 bases remaining between them. CDR3 size: 16 residues. CDR3 DNA: TGTGCCAGCAGTTTATCGGGGGGCTATGTTAATGAAAAACTGTTTTTT. Residues: CASSLSGGYVNEKLFF.

This clonotype was found a few times. This sequence joins TRBV15 and TRBJ2-2; possibly TRBD1 for D (5 bases). In germline, CDR1 is LNHNV, CDR2 YYDKDF (reference sequence). The length of the CDR3 is 15 residues. Trimming removed 6 bases from V and 1 base from J, with 12 bases in between. The CDR3 sequence: CATRGYDRNTGELFF. The CDR3 bases are TGTGCCACCAGGGGTTACGACAGGAACACCGGGGAGCTGTTTTTT. The full variable domain, its missing parts supplied by reference TRBV15 and TRBJ2-2, is DAMVIQNPRYQVTQFGKPVTLSCSQTLNHNVMYWYQQKSSQAPKLLFHYYDKDFNNEADTPDNFQSRRPNTSFCFLDIRSPGLGDTAMYLCATRGYDRNTGELFFGEGSRLTVL.

This clonotype was seen many times. One end of the junction varies from germline; a read error may be responsible. The rearrangement uses TRBV5-1 and TRBJ1-1, with D possibly being TRBD1 (5 bases). The CDR3 covers 14 residues. From germline, CDR1 is SGHRS and CDR2 YFSETQ. In DNA, the CDR3 is TGTGCCAGCAGTCTGGGGGAGGTGAACACTGAAGCTTTCTTT. Residues: CASSLGEVNTEAFF.

V gene TRBV5-6 combines with J gene TRBJ2-7; 9 bases align to TRBD1. CDR3 length: 16 amino acids. Looked up from germline, CDR1 is SGHDT and CDR2 is YYEEEE. The junction had 10 bases not matched to a gene; V was cut back by 4 bases and J by 2 bases. The CDR3 reads CASSEEPGQGTYEQYF. The DNA of the CDR3 is TGTGCCAGCAGCGAAGAACCGGGACAGGGAACCTACGAGCAGTACTTC.

Concerning this clonotype: A read error is possible here, since a much larger clone lies one base away. The rearrangement links TRBV28 to TRBJ2-5; the D gene is possibly TRBD2 (7 bases). The CDR3 spans 15 residues. Germline V gene lookup returns CDR1 MDHEN and CDR2 SYDVKM. The germline V and J ends were trimmed by 6 bases and 7 bases, with 21 bases remaining between them. The chain's CDR3 is CASRVSGRGAVTQYF. The CDR3 coding sequence is TGTGCCAGCAGGGTCTCCGGACGGGGGGCTGTGACCCAGTACTTC.

V gene TRBV28 combines with J gene TRBJ2-7; 10 positions match TRBD2. The CDR3 has 17 residues. The junction had 12 bases not matched to a gene; V was cut back by 5 bases and J by 2 bases. Germline V gene sequence: CDR1 MDHEN, CDR2 SYDVKM. Written as DNA, the CDR3 is TGTGCCAGCAGTCCAACTCTACTAAGCGGGGGGGCCTACGAGCAGTACTTC. Translating it yields CASSPTLLSGGAYEQYF.

This clonotype was seen at least ten times. This sequence joins TRBV6-5 and TRBJ2-5; possible D gene TRBD2, 5 bases. Germline CDR1 MNHEY, CDR2 SVGAGI. This CDR3 contains 13 residues. Trimming took off 2 bases at V and 4 bases at J, with 8 bases between the two ends. The CDR3 DNA follows: TGTGCCAGCAGTTACCGTGAGGGAGAGACCCAGTACTTC. Its protein is CASSYREGETQYF.

This clonotype has ten or more counts. The chain links TRBV18 to TRBJ2-5; D call uncertain. Trimming shortened V by 8 bases and J by 1 base, and 11 bases separated the two germline ends. The CDR3 loop spans 13 amino acids. The germline CDR1 and CDR2 sequences are KGHSH and LQKENI. CDR3: CASSPTLQETQYF. CDR3 bases: TGTGCCAGCAGTCCCACACTCCAAGAGACCCAGTACTTC.

This clonotype has a count of ten or more. In DNA, the CDR3 is TGCAGTGCTAGAAAGGTCAGGTCGGAGTATGGCTACACCTTC. As protein: CSARKVRSEYGYTF. The chain joins TRBV20-1 to TRBJ1-2; D remains ambiguous. This CDR3 has 14 amino acids. Trimming stripped 2 bases from V and 5 bases from J, with 15 bases between. Germline loops: CDR1 DFQATT, CDR2 SNEGSKA (reference sequence).

This clonotype has only a few counts. The V gene is TRBV28, the J gene TRBJ1-2, with TRBD1 as a possible D gene (5 bases). Germline CDR1 reads MDHEN; CDR2 reads SYDVKM. The V end was cut by 5 bases, the J end by 6 bases, with 19 bases between. The CDR3 runs to 15 residues. CDR3 DNA: TGTGCCAGCAGTCCCCCGAGACAGTGGCAGAATGGCTACACCTTC. The encoded protein is CASSPPRQWQNGYTF.

Concerning this clonotype: The junction shows a germline mismatch at one end, possibly a read error. The chain has TRBV5-1 and TRBJ2-1; weak D call: TRBD1 (6 bases). Germline CDR1 reads SGHRS; CDR2 reads YFSETQ. The CDR3 has 13 residues. CDR3 in DNA: TGCGCCGGCAGCTTCAGGGGTGGGGAGACCCAGTTCTTC. As protein: CAGSFRGGETQFF.

The J gene is TRBJ2-3, the V gene TRBV2, with 13 bases matching TRBD2. Germline CDR1 SNHLY, CDR2 FYNNEI. The CDR3 consists of 15 residues. J lost 7 bases, V lost 5 bases, and 6 bases had no gene match. CDR3 in DNA: TGTGCCAGCAGTTCGACTAGCGGGGGGCCCCATACGCAGTATTTT. Its translation: CASSSTSGGPHTQYF. The complete variable domain, with remaining parts taken from reference TRBV2 and TRBJ2-3, reads EPEVTQTPSHQVTQMGQEVILRCVPISNHLYFYWYRQILGQKVEFLVSFYNNEISEKSEIFDDQFSVERPDGSNFTLKIRSTKLEDSAMYFCASSSTSGGPHTQYFGPGTRLTVL.

The V call is TRBV12-3 or TRBV12-4, the J call TRBJ2-1; 9 positions agree with TRBD1. J gave up 4 bases and V 5 bases, and 9 bases lay outside the gene matches. The CDR3 is 16 residues long. CDR3 sequence reads: CASSTGTGNRYNEQFF. The DNA of the CDR3 is TGTGCCAGCAGTACCGGGACAGGGAATCGATACAATGAGCAGTTCTTC.

The gene calls are TRBV6-2 or TRBV6-3 and TRBJ1-5; D not certain. The germline V and J ends were trimmed by 7 bases and 4 bases, with 11 bases remaining between them. The CDR3 totals 13 residues. The V gene's germline CDR1 is MNHEY and CDR2 SVGEGT. CDR3 DNA sequence: TGTGCCAGCATGAGAGATGGAAATCAGCCCCAGCATTTT. This encodes CASMRDGNQPQHF.

The chain recombines TRBV10-3 with TRBJ2-7; D not resolved. The germline gives CDR1 ENHRY, CDR2 SYGVKD. Trimming removed 4 bases at V and 6 bases at J, with 7 bases between. The CDR3 consists of 11 residues. The CDR3 here is CAISADGEQYF. The CDR3 bases are TGTGCCATCAGTGCAGACGGCGAGCAGTACTTC.

Worth noting for this clonotype: A much larger clone is a single base away; this may be a read error. The chain employs TRBV7-3 and TRBJ2-5, with 8 positions matching TRBD2. From germline, CDR1 is SGHTA and CDR2 FQGTGA. V lost 4 bases to trimming and J lost 8 bases; unmatched junction nucleotides: 12. The CDR3 runs 15 residues. The CDR3 nucleotides read TGTGCCAGCAGCTCGAGGCGGGGGGCTGGGGACACCCAGTACTTC. Translation gives CASSSRRGAGDTQYF.

The chain recombines TRBV5-8 with TRBJ2-5; 8 bases are a match to TRBD1. Germline-derived CDR1 and CDR2 are SGHTS and YDEGEE. After removal of 3 bases from V and 8 bases from J, the junction contained 12 bases not matched to a gene. The CDR3 runs 15 residues. As DNA, the CDR3 is TGTGCCAGCAGCTCGAGGACAGGGACCGCCGGAACCCAGTACTTC. Residues: CASSSRTGTAGTQYF.

This chain joins TRBV24-1 and TRBJ1-2, with a possible D match to TRBD1 (5 bases). Per the germline V gene, CDR1 is KGHDR and CDR2 is SFDVKD. Between the trimmed V and J ends, which lost 0 bases and 8 bases, there was a span of 12 bases. This CDR3 region has 14 residues. CDR3 sequence (DNA): TGTGCCACCAGTGATTTGAGCGGTTGGGGGGGCTACACCTTC. It encodes CATSDLSGWGGYTF.

This chain links TRBV25-1 with TRBJ1-2; 10 bases match TRBD1. V was pared by 8 bases and J by 1 base, with 10 bases of the junction left unmatched. This CDR3 is built from 16 residues. Germline CDR1 reads MGHDK; CDR2 reads SYGVNS. The CDR3 spells CASSPLGQGGNYGYTF. CDR3 in DNA: TGTGCCAGCTCACCCCTAGGACAGGGGGGTAACTATGGCTACACCTTC.

The chain recombines TRBV9 with TRBJ1-4, with TRBD1 as a possible D gene (5 bases). Between the trimmed V and J ends, which lost 0 bases and 6 bases, there was a span of 9 bases. The germline V gene has CDR1 SGDLS and CDR2 YYNGEE. The CDR3 runs to 14 residues. This CDR3 reads CASSVGGSDEKLFF. The CDR3 DNA reads as TGTGCCAGCAGCGTAGGGGGCTCTGATGAAAAACTGTTTTTT. Together with reference TRBV9 and TRBJ1-4, the CDR3 gives the full variable domain: DSGVTQTPKHLITATGQRVTLRCSPRSGDLSVYWYQQSLDQGLQFLIQYYNGEERAKGNILERFSAQQFPDLHSELNLSSLELGDSALYFCASSVGGSDEKLFFGSGTQLSVL.

This clonotype was picked up many times. The chain is built from TRBV6-5 and TRBJ1-2; D is unresolved. CDR3 length equals 8 residues. CDR1 is MNHEY and CDR2 is SVGAGI in the germline V gene. CDR3 bases: TGTGAGTTCTATGGCTACACCTTC. It is translated as CEFYGYTF.

The V and J genes are TRBV20-1 and TRBJ1-3; 7 bases are shared with TRBD1. The CDR3 totals 13 residues. V dropped 4 bases and J dropped 4; count of bases not matched to a gene: 4. Germline lookup yields CDR1 DFQATT and CDR2 SNEGSKA (reference sequence). CDR3 coding DNA: TGCAGTGCTACAGGGGGAGCAGGAAACACCATATATTTT. It specifies CSATGGAGNTIYF.

The chain uses TRBV7-2 and TRBJ2-3, with 8 bases matching TRBD2. The CDR3 has 15 amino acids. Germline V lookup: CDR1 SGHTA, CDR2 FQGNSA. Trimming cost V 7 bases and J 3 bases; bases outside gene matches: 9. CDR3 region: CASTGRGGRTDTQYF. CDR3 sequence (DNA): TGTGCCAGCACTGGCCGGGGGGGCAGAACAGATACGCAGTATTTT.

The chain is built from TRBV7-2 and TRBJ2-5; D is unclear. Trimming stripped 4 bases from V and 5 bases from J, with 11 bases between. Germline CDR1 reads SGHTA; CDR2 reads FQGNSA. CDR3 size: 13 residues. The CDR3 DNA reads as TGTGCCAGCAGCTATCTATTTGGGGAGACCCAGTACTTC. As protein: CASSYLFGETQYF.